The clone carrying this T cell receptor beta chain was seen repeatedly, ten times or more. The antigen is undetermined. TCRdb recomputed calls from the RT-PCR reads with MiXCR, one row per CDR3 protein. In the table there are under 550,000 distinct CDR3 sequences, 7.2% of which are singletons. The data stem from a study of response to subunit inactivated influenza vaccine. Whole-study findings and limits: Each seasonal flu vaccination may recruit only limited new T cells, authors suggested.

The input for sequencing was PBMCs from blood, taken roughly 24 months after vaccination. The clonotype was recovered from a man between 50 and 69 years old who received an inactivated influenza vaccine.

The chain's CDR3 is CASSKSPWASVGNTEAFF. For the CDR3, the DNA is TGTGCCAGCAGTAAGTCTCCCTGGGCCTCCGTGGGGAACACTGAAGCTTTCTTT. The rearrangement joins TRBV6-2 or TRBV6-3 to TRBJ1-1; D remains ambiguous. The CDR3 spans 18 residues. V lost 5 bases and J 1 base, leaving 23 bases between the germline ends. Germline V CDR1 and CDR2: MNHEY, SVGEGT.